This is a list of T cell receptor beta chains from one sample in a study of CD8 T cells in ankylosing spondylitis. A single record per CDR3 protein comes from TCRdb applying MiXCR to the 5' RACE reads. The sample lists some 250,000 distinct CDR3 sequences; around 25% were seen once. Sample: blood, either unsorted or a sorted T cell fraction (not recorded which). The receptor source for this set is a male donor with ankylosing spondylitis or in good health (not recorded which). Each CDR3 is given with its conserved first and last residue. A D gene is named only where the DNA matches it firmly. The size field is filled for only some rows; it gives once, few, many or a size class.

-	many	TRBJ2-3	TRBV12-3/TRBV12-4	CASSLNRYTDTQYF	TGTGCCAGCAGTTTGAACAGGTACACAGATACGCAGTATTTT
-	-	TRBJ1-4	TRBV6-1	CASTRSGANEKLFF	TGTGCCAGCACCCGCTCTGGGGCTAATGAAAAACTGTTTTTT
TRBD1	-	TRBJ2-7	TRBV10-3	CATGGDRGSYEQYF	TGTGCCACGGGGGGGGACAGGGGCTCCTACGAGCAGTACTTC
TRBD2	few	TRBJ2-7	TRBV20-1	CSARDRGSGGPTSYEQYF	TGCAGTGCTAGAGATCGGGGTAGCGGGGGCCCTACCTCCTACGAGCAGTACTTC
-	many	TRBJ1-4	TRBV20-1	CSASSQGSEKLFF	TGCAGTGCTAGCTCCCAGGGGAGTGAAAAACTGTTTTTT
-	many	TRBJ2-3	TRBV29-1	CSAETEATDTQYF	TGCAGCGCAGAAACAGAGGCCACAGATACGCAGTATTTT
-	many	TRBJ1-1	TRBV12-3/TRBV12-4	CASSLPPMNTEAFF	TGTGCCAGCAGTTTGCCCCCAATGAACACTGAAGCTTTCTTT
TRBD1	-	TRBJ2-7	TRBV2	CASSADRGYEQYF	TGTGCCAGCAGTGCGGACAGGGGCTACGAGCAGTACTTC
-	-	TRBJ1-5	TRBV20-1	CSAGGTPNSNQPQHF	TGCAGTGCTGGTGGGACGCCGAATAGCAATCAGCCCCAGCATTTT
TRBD2	few	TRBJ2-3	TRBV10-3	CAISGASGATDTQYF	TGTGCCATCAGTGGGGCCAGCGGGGCCACAGATACGCAGTATTTT
-	-	TRBJ1-1	TRBV29-1	CSGGPSGHLSEAFF	TGCAGCGGAGGTCCTAGCGGCCACTTAAGTGAAGCTTTCTTT
-	few	TRBJ2-5	TRBV4-2	CASSPGPKETQYF	TGTGCCAGCAGCCCGGGACCAAAAGAGACCCAGTACTTC
-	many	TRBJ2-3	TRBV20-1	CSASGDTDTQYF	TGCAGTGCTAGCGGGGACACAGATACGCAGTATTTT
-	many	TRBJ2-2	TRBV12-3/TRBV12-4	CASTRGAQNTGELFF	TGTGCCAGCACCCGAGGGGCACAGAACACCGGGGAGCTGTTTTTT
-	many	TRBJ2-3	TRBV29-1	CSVDRVGTDTQYF	TGCAGCGTTGACAGGGTCGGCACAGATACGCAGTATTTT
-	-	TRBJ2-3	TRBV28	CASAVGGPRLDTQYF	TGTGCCAGCGCCGTAGGGGGACCGCGCTTGGATACGCAGTATTTT
-	-	TRBJ2-6	TRBV29-1	CSVVGGAGANVLTF	TGCAGCGTTGTTGGCGGGGCTGGGGCCAACGTCCTGACTTTC
-	many	TRBJ2-1	TRBV24-1	CATSDLLGSSEQFF	TGTGCCACCAGTGATTTGCTCGGGAGCAGTGAGCAGTTCTTC
-	-	TRBJ2-1	TRBV2	CASSADSQREQFF	TGTGCCAGCAGTGCGGACAGCCAGAGGGAGCAGTTCTTC
-	few	TRBJ1-1	TRBV20-1	CSAQGREVQTSDYTEAFF	TGCAGTGCCCAAGGCAGGGAAGTACAGACCTCCGACTACACTGAAGCTTTCTTT
TRBD2	many	TRBJ2-5	TRBV12-3/TRBV12-4	CASRARSGGASKTQYF	TGTGCCAGCAGGGCCCGGAGCGGGGGGGCCTCAAAGACCCAGTACTTC
TRBD1	few	TRBJ2-5	TRBV20-1	CSARDRGETQYF	TGCAGTGCTAGGGACAGGGGGGAGACCCAGTACTTC